These 9 T cell receptor beta chains were all obtained from the same sample, sequenced in a study of shared clonotypes between healthy human individuals. Clones were sequenced by immunoSEQ multiplex PCR, and TCRdb holds only the in-frame ones, with some missing. Of 950,000 to 1,100,000 clones in the sample, about 84% were seen once. Sequencing was done on a sample of memory CD4+ T cells from PBMCs. Subset noted: CD45RA-negative fraction. The receptors originated from a man aged 18 to 29 in good health. Some clones in this sample may be carry-over from other donors' samples.

This chain connects TRBV28 to TRBJ2-7; TRBD2 matches 10 bases. The CDR3 is made up of 15 amino acids. After removal of 7 bases from V and 3 bases from J, the junction contained 9 bases not matched to a gene. The V gene's germline CDR1 is MDHEN and CDR2 SYDVKM. The CDR3 loop reads CASTLAGAFRYEQYF. CDR3 nucleotide sequence: TGTGCCAGCACCCTAGCGGGAGCTTTTCGCTACGAGCAGTACTTC.

On this clone itself: This may be a read error: a much more frequent sequence differs by one nucleotide. Other DNA sequences from this sample encode an identical CDR3 as well. The V call is TRBV25-1, the J call TRBJ2-1; 7 bases align to TRBD2. With V trimmed by 2 bases and J by 4 bases, 5 bases remained unmatched. The CDR3 is 15 residues long. Looked up from germline, CDR1 is MGHDK and CDR2 is SYGVNS. The CDR3 is CASSEGTGGYNEQFF. The CDR3 DNA follows: TGTGCCAGCAGTGAAGGGACGGGAGGATACAATGAGCAGTTCTTC.

The rearrangement joins TRBV30 to TRBJ2-3; TRBD2 aligns across 9 bases. Germline trimming cut 0 bases from V and 6 bases from J; bases unmatched to any gene: 10. This CDR3 has 16 residues. The germline gives CDR1 GTSNPN, CDR2 SVGIG (reference sequence). The CDR3 loop is CAWSVGTSLSKDTQYF. CDR3 nucleotide sequence: TGTGCCTGGAGTGTGGGGACTAGCCTCTCCAAGGATACGCAGTATTTT. The full variable domain, with the rest looked up from reference TRBV30 and TRBJ2-3, is SQTIHQWPATLVQPVGSPLSLECTVEGTSNPNLYWYRQAAGRGLQLLFYSVGIGQISSEVPQNLSASRPQDRQFILSSKKLLLSDSGFYLCAWSVGTSLSKDTQYFGPGTRLTVL.

The chain recombines TRBV7-3 with TRBJ2-5; possibly TRBD1 for D (6 bases). The V end lost 2 bases, the J end lost 6 bases, and 16 bases lay between the germline ends. The CDR3 loop spans 15 amino acids. In germline, CDR1 is SGHTA, CDR2 FQGTGA. The CDR3 loop reads CASSLVDGGSKTQYF. As DNA, the CDR3 is TGTGCCAGCAGCTTAGTAGATGGGGGCAGTAAGACCCAGTACTTC.

The V and J genes are TRBV6-1 and TRBJ2-3, with TRBD1 identical over 7 bases. CDR3 length equals 14 residues. The germline V gene encodes CDR1 MNHNS and CDR2 SASEGT. V gave up 4 bases and J gave up 6 bases; unmatched junction bases: 7. The CDR3 loop reads CASSGQGLGDTQYF. The CDR3 DNA reads as TGTGCCAGCAGTGGACAGGGATTGGGCGATACGCAGTATTTT.

The gene calls are TRBV15 and TRBJ1-1; D possibly corresponds to TRBD1 (6 bases). Germline V lookup: CDR1 LNHNV, CDR2 YYDKDF (reference sequence). There are 15 residues in the CDR3. V was shortened by 0 bases and J by 7 bases, with 15 bases between the two germline ends. The CDR3 bases are TGTGCCACCAGCAGAGATAGAGAAGGGGGGCTTGAAGCTTTCTTT. This sequence encodes CATSRDREGGLEAFF.

The J gene is TRBJ2-7, the V gene TRBV7-9; the D is unclear. The CDR3 extends over 15 amino acids. CDR1 is SEHNR, CDR2 FQNEAQ, per germline (reference sequence). V shed 1 base and J shed 1 base, with 11 bases lying between them. The CDR3 is CASSLVSGHSYEQYF. CDR3 in DNA: TGTGCCAGCAGCTTAGTTTCAGGCCATTCCTACGAGCAGTACTTC.

The V and J genes are TRBV29-1 and TRBJ2-4, with 7 bases matching TRBD2. Germline lookup yields CDR1 SQVTM and CDR2 ANQGSEA. The V gene end was trimmed by 3 bases and the J gene end by 0 bases; junction bases not matched to a gene: 5. This CDR3 is 15 amino acids long. The CDR3 loop reads CSVDAAGEAKNIQYF. The DNA of the CDR3 is TGCAGCGTTGACGCGGCGGGGGAAGCCAAAAACATTCAGTACTTC.

This clone was found a few times. The J gene is TRBJ2-7, the V gene TRBV5-1, with 14 nucleotides matching TRBD2. Germline CDR1 SGHRS, CDR2 YFSETQ. The CDR3 has 15 residues. V trimming: 3 bases; J trimming: 5 bases; junction bases outside the gene matches: 4. The CDR3 here is CASSWGTSGSDEQYF. The CDR3 DNA reads as TGCGCCAGCAGCTGGGGGACTAGCGGGAGTGACGAGCAGTACTTC. The full variable domain, completed using reference TRBV5-1 and TRBJ2-7, is KAGVTQTPRYLIKTRGQQVTLSCSPISGHRSVSWYQQTPGQGLQFLFEYFSETQRNKGNFPGRFSGRQFSNSRSEMNVSTLELGDSALYLCASSWGTSGSDEQYFGPGTRLTVT.